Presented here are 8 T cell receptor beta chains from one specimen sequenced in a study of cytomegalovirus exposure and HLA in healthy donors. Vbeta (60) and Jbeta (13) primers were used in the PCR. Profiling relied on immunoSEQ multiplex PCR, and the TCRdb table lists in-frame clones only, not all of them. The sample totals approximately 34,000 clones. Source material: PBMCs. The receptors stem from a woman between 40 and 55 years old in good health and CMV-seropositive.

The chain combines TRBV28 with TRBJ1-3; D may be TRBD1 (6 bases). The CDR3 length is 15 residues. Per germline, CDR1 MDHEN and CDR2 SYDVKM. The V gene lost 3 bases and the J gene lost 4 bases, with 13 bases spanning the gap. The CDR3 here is CASSFQSRGGNTIYF. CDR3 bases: TGTGCCAGCAGTTTCCAATCCAGGGGAGGAAACACCATATATTTT.

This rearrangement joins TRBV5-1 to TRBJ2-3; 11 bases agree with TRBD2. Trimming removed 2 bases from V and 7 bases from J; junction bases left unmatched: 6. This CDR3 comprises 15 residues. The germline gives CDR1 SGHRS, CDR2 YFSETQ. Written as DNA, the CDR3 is TGCGCCAGCAGCTTTCTAGCGGGAGGATCGAATACGCAGTATTTT. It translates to CASSFLAGGSNTQYF. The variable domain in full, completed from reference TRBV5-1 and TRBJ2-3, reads KAGVTQTPRYLIKTRGQQVTLSCSPISGHRSVSWYQQTPGQGLQFLFEYFSETQRNKGNFPGRFSGRQFSNSRSEMNVSTLELGDSALYLCASSFLAGGSNTQYFGPGTRLTVL.

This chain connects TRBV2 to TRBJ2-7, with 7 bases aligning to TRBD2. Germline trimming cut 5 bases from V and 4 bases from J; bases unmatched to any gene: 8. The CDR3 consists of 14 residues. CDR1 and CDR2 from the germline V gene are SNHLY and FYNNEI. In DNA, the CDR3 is TGTGCCAGCAGTTCCCGACTAGCCGGTTACGAGCAGTACTTC. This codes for CASSSRLAGYEQYF.

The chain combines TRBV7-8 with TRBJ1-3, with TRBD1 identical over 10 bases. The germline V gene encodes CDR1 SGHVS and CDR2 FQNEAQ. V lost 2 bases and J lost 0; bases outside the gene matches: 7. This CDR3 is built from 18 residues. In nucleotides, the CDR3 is TGTGCCAGCAGCTTACCCAGGACAGGGGGAGGCTCTGGAAACACCATATATTTT. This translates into CASSLPRTGGGSGNTIYF.

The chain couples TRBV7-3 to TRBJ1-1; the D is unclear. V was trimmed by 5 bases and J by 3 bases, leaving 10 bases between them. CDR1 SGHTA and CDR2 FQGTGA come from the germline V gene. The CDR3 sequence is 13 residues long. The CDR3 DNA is TGTGCCAGCAGCCCCGCACACGACACTGAAGCTTTCTTT. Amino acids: CASSPAHDTEAFF.

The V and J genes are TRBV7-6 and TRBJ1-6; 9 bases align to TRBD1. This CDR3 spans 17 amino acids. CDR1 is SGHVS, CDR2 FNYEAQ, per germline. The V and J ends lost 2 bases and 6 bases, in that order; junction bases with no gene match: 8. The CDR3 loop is CASSLTRPGQGNSPLHF. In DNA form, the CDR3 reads TGTGCCAGCAGCTTAACACGACCGGGACAGGGTAATTCACCCCTCCACTTT. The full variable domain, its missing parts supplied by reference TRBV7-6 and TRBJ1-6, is GAGVSQSPRYKVTKRGQDVALRCDPISGHVSLYWYRQALGQGPEFLTYFNYEAQQDKSGLPNDRFSAERPEGSISTLTIQRTEQRDSAMYRCASSLTRPGQGNSPLHFGNGTRLTVT.

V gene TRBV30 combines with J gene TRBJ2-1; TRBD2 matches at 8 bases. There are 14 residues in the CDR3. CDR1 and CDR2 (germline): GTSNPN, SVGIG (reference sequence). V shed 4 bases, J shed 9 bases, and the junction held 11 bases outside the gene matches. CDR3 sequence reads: CAWNPGTSLTEQFF. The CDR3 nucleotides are TGTGCCTGGAACCCCGGGACTAGTCTTACTGAGCAGTTCTTC.

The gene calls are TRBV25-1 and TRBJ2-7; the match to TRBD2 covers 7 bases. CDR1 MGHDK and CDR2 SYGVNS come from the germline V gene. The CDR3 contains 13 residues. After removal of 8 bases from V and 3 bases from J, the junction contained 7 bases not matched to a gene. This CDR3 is CASRGAGSYEQYF. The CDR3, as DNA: TGTGCCAGCCGTGGAGCGGGAAGCTACGAGCAGTACTTC.